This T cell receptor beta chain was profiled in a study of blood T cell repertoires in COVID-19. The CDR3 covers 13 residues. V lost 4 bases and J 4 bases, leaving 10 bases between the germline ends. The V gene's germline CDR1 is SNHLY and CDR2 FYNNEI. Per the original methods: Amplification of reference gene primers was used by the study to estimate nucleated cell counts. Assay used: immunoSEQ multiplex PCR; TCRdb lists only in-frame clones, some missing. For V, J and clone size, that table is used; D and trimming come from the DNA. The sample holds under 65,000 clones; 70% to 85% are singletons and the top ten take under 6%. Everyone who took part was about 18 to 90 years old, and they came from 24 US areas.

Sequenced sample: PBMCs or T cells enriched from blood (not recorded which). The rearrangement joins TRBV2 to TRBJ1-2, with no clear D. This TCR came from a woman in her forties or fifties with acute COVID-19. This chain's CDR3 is CASSAEVGYGYTF. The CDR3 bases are TGTGCCAGCAGTGCCGAGGTTGGCTATGGCTACACCTTC. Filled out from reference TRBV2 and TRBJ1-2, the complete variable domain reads EPEVTQTPSHQVTQMGQEVILRCVPISNHLYFYWYRQILGQKVEFLVSFYNNEISEKSEIFDDQFSVERPDGSNFTLKIRSTKLEDSAMYFCASSAEVGYGYTFGSGTRLTVV.